Shown below are 15 T cell receptor beta chains from a single sample sequenced in a study of tumor and adjacent non-tumor tissue in lung cancer. Three rounds of nested PCR, following a modified ARM-PCR protocol, produced the TCRbeta library. TCRdb re-analysed the multiplex PCR reads in MiXCR, keeping a single row per CDR3 protein. The sample carries 75,000 to 95,000 distinct CDR3 sequences, over 55% recorded once. RNA was extracted from bulk tissue without any cell sorting. Sequencing was done on a sample of lung tumor tissue. The source of these receptors is a woman between 40 and 55 years old with non-small cell lung cancer.

Many counts were recorded for this clonotype. The chain links TRBV6-5 to TRBJ2-5; D gene ambiguous. Germline V CDR1 and CDR2: MNHEY, SVGAGI. The CDR3 has 13 amino acids. V lost 3 bases and J lost 3, with 8 bases in between. The chain's CDR3 is CASSYSREETQYF. The CDR3, as DNA: TGTGCCAGCAGTTATAGTAGGGAAGAGACCCAGTACTTC.

Note on this clonotype: The junction does not match germline at one end; this may be a read error. The V call is TRBV11-2, the J call TRBJ1-3, with a possible D match to TRBD1 (6 bases). The length of the CDR3 is 15 residues. Germline CDR1 reads SGHAT; CDR2 reads FQNNGV. The CDR3 DNA is TGTGTCAGCAGCGGACAGAGTACATCCGGAAACACCTTATATTTT. Translation: CVSSGQSTSGNTLYF.

To note about this clonotype: One junction end does not reproduce the germline sequence, and a read error may be involved. The chain employs TRBV29-1 and TRBJ2-1; D possibly matches TRBD1 or TRBD2 (5 bases each). This CDR3 has 13 amino acids. Germline lookup yields CDR1 SQVTM and CDR2 ANQGSEA. CDR3 DNA: TGCAGCGTAAAGCGGACATTTCACGATGAGCAGTTCTTT. Protein product: CSVKRTFHDEQFF.

Worth noting for this clonotype: The junction differs from germline at one of its ends, possibly a read error. The chain carries TRBV6-1 and TRBJ2-3; D gene unclear. The CDR3 has 12 residues. Germline V gene sequence: CDR1 MNHNS, CDR2 SASEGT. The CDR3 reads CTSSETWDTQYF. CDR3 bases: TGTACCAGCAGTGAAACCTGGGATACGCAGTATTTT.

With respect to this clonotype: This likely comes from a read error, as the CDR3 has no conserved phenylalanine or tryptophan at its end. The DNA is omitted, as the CDR3 cannot be located on it reliably, and the CDR3 follows TCRdb's listing. The J gene is TRBJ2-7, the V gene TRBV11-2; TRBD1, the D gene given by the table, was not confirmed from the DNA. The CDR3 is made up of 15 amino acids, end residues included. CDR1 SGHAT and CDR2 FQNNGV come from the germline V gene. The chain's CDR3 is CASSSVTGVQYEQYY.

Worth noting for this clonotype: This may stem from a read error, because a much larger clone lies one nucleotide away. This chain uses TRBV7-9 with TRBJ2-7; 11 bases are shared with TRBD2. The V gene's germline CDR1 is SEHNR and CDR2 FQNEAQ (reference sequence). This CDR3 has 15 residues. The CDR3 sequence: CASSLGGTSGYELYF. The CDR3 DNA sequence: TGTGCCAGCAGCTTAGGGGGGACTAGCGGCTACGAGCTGTACTTC. Together with reference TRBV7-9 and TRBJ2-7, the CDR3 gives the full variable domain: DTGVSQNPRHKITKRGQNVTFRCDPISEHNRLYWYRQTLGQGPEFLTYFQNEAQLEKSRLLSDRFSAERPKGSFSTLEIQRTEQGDSAMYLCASSLGGTSGYELYFGPGTRLTVT.

This clonotype has just a few counts. A much larger clonotype is one base distant, so this may be a read error. The rearrangement joins TRBV28 to TRBJ2-6, with D perhaps matching TRBD1 (6 bases). V lost 6 bases to trimming and J lost 4 bases, with 16 bases between them. This CDR3 is 16 amino acids long. CDR1 is MDHEN and CDR2 is SYDVKM in the germline V gene. The CDR3 sequence is CASRLSDRAGANVLTF. Here the CDR3 DNA reads TGTGCCAGCAGGCTTTCGGACAGAGCAGGGGCCAACGTCCTGACTTTC.

This clonotype was detected only once. A much more abundant neighbour one base away suggests this may be a read error. The chain uses TRBV9 and TRBJ1-1; TRBD1 is a possible D gene (6 bases). Trimming left V 3 bases short and J 6 bases short, with 15 bases between. The CDR3 covers 14 residues. Germline V CDR1 and CDR2: SGDLS, YYNGEE. CDR3 in DNA: TGTGCCAGCAGCGCCGACAGGAGGATTTCTGAAGCTTTCTTT. This encodes CASSADRRISEAFF. Filled out from reference TRBV9 and TRBJ1-1, the complete variable domain reads DSGVTQTPKHLITATGQRVTLRCSPRSGDLSVYWYQQSLDQGLQFLIQYYNGEERAKGNILERFSAQQFPDLHSELNLSSLELGDSALYFCASSADRRISEAFFGQGTRLTVV.

The rearrangement uses TRBV11-3 and TRBJ2-3; 8 nucleotides agree with TRBD1. Germline-derived CDR1 and CDR2 are SGHNT and YENEEA. With 5 bases clipped from V and 14 bases from J, the junction kept 21 bases outside the gene matches. This CDR3 spans 16 amino acids. The CDR3 sequence is CASSLRTGGRTDMRYF. In DNA form, the CDR3 reads TGTGCCAGCAGCCTTCGAACAGGGGGAAGAACAGATATGCGGTATTTT.

With regard to this clonotype: At one end, the junction sequence differs from germline, possibly due to a read error. V gene TRBV6-5 combines with J gene TRBJ2-1, with D possibly matching TRBD2 (6 bases). Germline lookup yields CDR1 MNHEY and CDR2 SVGAGI. This CDR3 has 16 amino acids. In nucleotides, the CDR3 is TGTGCCAGCAGAAAGACCGGGACTCTTCGATACAATGAACAGTTCTTC. Its translation is CASRKTGTLRYNEQFF.

This clonotype was detected a few times. One end of the junction varies from germline; a read error may be responsible. The J gene is TRBJ2-1, the V gene TRBV11-3; 10 bases line up with TRBD1. Germline CDR1 is SGHNT and CDR2 is YENEEA. The CDR3 is 14 amino acids. The CDR3 region has the DNA TGTGCCAGTTCCCCGGGACAGGGGACGGATGAGCAGTTATTC. It is translated as CASSPGQGTDEQLF.

On this clonotype itself: One base away lies a much larger clone, so this may be a sequencing read error. The chain carries TRBV7-8 and TRBJ1-5; D not resolved. Germline assignment: CDR1 SGHVS and CDR2 FQNEAQ. V was pared by 0 bases and J by 2 bases, with 5 bases between. CDR3 size: 14 residues. CDR3 region: CASSLAEGNQPQHF. The CDR3 DNA follows: TGTGCCAGCAGCTTAGCGGAGGGCAATCAGCCCCAGCATTTT.

Concerning this clonotype: A much larger clone lies a single base off, so this may be a read error. This sequence joins TRBV5-4 and TRBJ2-3; D call uncertain. Germline V gene lookup returns CDR1 SGHNT and CDR2 YYREEE (reference sequence). The CDR3 contains 14 residues. CDR3 DNA sequence: TGTACCACCAAGACCGTCCCCCTCACAGATACGCAGTATTTT. Translating gives CTTKTVPLTDTQYF. Supplemented by reference TRBV5-4 and TRBJ2-3, the full variable domain reads ETGVTQSPTHLIKTRGQQVTLRCSSQSGHNTVSWYQQALGQGPQFIFQYYREEENGRGNFPPRFSGLQFPNYSSELNVNALELDDSALYLCTTKTVPLTDTQYFGPGTRLTVL.

Of note for this clonotype: One end of the junction fails to match germline, which may point to a read error. This chain uses TRBV6-5 with TRBJ2-6; D possibly corresponds to TRBD1 (5 bases). The germline V gene encodes CDR1 MNHEY and CDR2 SVGAGI. The CDR3 totals 15 residues. The CDR3 protein is CASRRTTSGVNVLTF. The CDR3 DNA sequence: TGTGCTAGCAGACGGACAACCTCTGGGGTCAACGTCCTGACTTTC.

A note on this clonotype: One end of the junction fails to match germline, which may point to a read error. The gene calls are TRBV4-1 and TRBJ2-3; possible D gene TRBD1, 5 bases. Per the germline V gene, CDR1 is MGHRA and CDR2 is YSYEKL. CDR3 size: 15 residues. CDR3 DNA: TGCGCCAGCAACCAAGTAAGGGGTAGGGCAGATACGCAGTATTTT. Translation: CASNQVRGRADTQYF.